The sequence of this T cell receptor (beta chain) was determined in a study of blood T cell repertoires in COVID-19. Study details: Nucleic acid was either cDNA or gDNA, and it came from T cells, B-cell-depleted T cells, or PBMCs.

Using immunoSEQ multiplex PCR, the repertoire was profiled, and TCRdb retains in-frame clones only, with some absent. The data show hundreds of thousands of clones, about four fifths seen once. This CDR3 spans 13 amino acids. Per germline, CDR1 SGHTA and CDR2 FQGTGA. J gave up 6 bases and V 1 base, and 2 bases lay outside the gene matches. J is TRBJ2-7 and V is TRBV7-3; 8 bases are shared with TRBD2. The sequence came from a middle-aged woman with active or convalescent COVID-19. Material for sequencing was peripheral blood. CDR3 sequence reads: CASSLMAGGEQYF. The CDR3 DNA reads TGTGCCAGCAGCTTAATGGCGGGAGGCGAGCAGTACTTC.